A single sample gave rise to the 23 T cell receptor beta chains below, sequenced in a study of cytomegalovirus exposure and HLA in healthy donors (dated 2017 in TCRdb). The library was made by the immunoSEQ multiplex PCR assay. For the multiplex PCR, a mixture combining 60 forward primers for TCR Vbeta segments and 13 reverse primers for TCR Jbeta segments was used. Drawn from immuneACCESS, this table holds only the in-frame rearrangements with V and J called that TCRdb kept. Clones are partly lost; checked studies trace under half to an unresolved V gene and leave the rest unexplained. The sample table records more than 80,000 clones; 75% of these occur just once. Jointly, the top ten make up 2% to 2.5% of the sample. Sequencing was performed on PBMCs. These receptors originate from a man aged 40-49 years in good health and CMV-seronegative.

The J gene is TRBJ2-7, the V gene TRBV10-3, with D possibly TRBD2 on 6 matching bases. The CDR3 runs 14 residues. Germline CDR1 is ENHRY and CDR2 is SYGVKD. The V end lost 0 bases, the J end lost 7 bases, and 13 bases lay between the germline ends. The CDR3 sequence: CAISESGGGGEQYF. CDR3 nucleotide sequence: TGTGCCATCAGTGAGTCGGGGGGAGGCGGGGAGCAGTACTTC.

The chain is built from TRBV19 and TRBJ2-7, with a tentative D call TRBD1 (5 bases). Trimming removed 5 bases at V and 6 bases at J, with 17 bases between. The length of the CDR3 is 14 residues. In germline, CDR1 is LNHDA, CDR2 SQIVND (reference sequence). The CDR3 DNA follows: TGTGCCAGTAGTTCCGGACAAAGGAGAACCGAGCAGTACTTC. Amino acids: CASSSGQRRTEQYF.

This rearrangement joins TRBV5-6 to TRBJ2-3; maybe TRBD2 (6 bases). Germline V lookup: CDR1 SGHDT, CDR2 YYEEEE. Trimming shortened V by 0 bases and J by 0 bases, and 8 bases separated the two germline ends. The CDR3 contains 15 residues. The CDR3 DNA sequence: TGTGCCAGCAGCTTGGTGAGCGGGAGCACAGATACGCAGTATTTT. As protein: CASSLVSGSTDTQYF.

The CDR3 sequence is CSVLETGGGYGYTF. In DNA form, the CDR3 reads TGCAGCGTCTTAGAAACAGGGGGCGGCTATGGCTACACCTTC. The rearrangement links TRBV29-1 to TRBJ1-2, with 9 bases lining up with TRBD1. The CDR3 runs 14 residues. V shed 6 bases, J shed 4 bases, and the junction held 9 bases outside the gene matches. CDR1 is SQVTM, CDR2 ANQGSEA, per germline.

The V call is TRBV11-2, the J call TRBJ2-5, with TRBD2 as a possible D gene (5 bases). V was trimmed by 5 bases and J by 0 bases, leaving 7 bases between them. The CDR3 runs to 13 residues. Germline CDR1 SGHAT, CDR2 FQNNGV. The CDR3 sequence: CASSPRDQETQYF. The CDR3 region has the DNA TGTGCCAGCAGCCCGCGGGACCAAGAGACCCAGTACTTC.

The V call is TRBV5-1, the J call TRBJ2-7, with TRBD2 matching over 12 bases. There are 16 residues in the CDR3. CDR1 and CDR2 from the germline V gene are SGHRS and YFSETQ. V lost 7 bases to trimming and J lost 5 bases; unmatched junction nucleotides: 13. CDR3 sequence reads: CASRMTSGGFPHEQYF. In DNA, the CDR3 is TGCGCCAGCCGAATGACTAGCGGGGGTTTCCCCCACGAGCAGTACTTC.

This clone was counted a few times. The chain is built from TRBV6-5 and TRBJ1-3, with 7 bases lining up with TRBD1. Trimming cost V 2 bases and J 4 bases; bases outside gene matches: 5. Looked up from germline, CDR1 is MNHEY and CDR2 is SVGAGI. The CDR3 is 15 amino acids. The CDR3 loop is CASSYLTGLGNTIYF. In nucleotides, the CDR3 is TGTGCCAGCAGTTACCTGACAGGGTTAGGAAACACCATATATTTT.

The chain employs TRBV6-1 and TRBJ1-1, with 7 nucleotides matching TRBD1. Germline loops: CDR1 MNHNS, CDR2 SASEGT. The CDR3 is 15 residues long. With 6 bases clipped from V and 1 base from J, the junction kept 8 bases outside the gene matches. The CDR3 protein is CASRIDRAGNTEAFF. In DNA, the CDR3 is TGTGCCAGCAGAATAGACAGGGCGGGGAACACTGAAGCTTTCTTT.

The chain links TRBV7-9 to TRBJ2-5; TRBD2 is a possible D gene (6 bases). V shed 5 bases and J shed 3 bases, with 19 bases lying between them. Germline V gene lookup returns CDR1 SEHNR and CDR2 FQNEAQ (reference sequence). The CDR3 covers 16 residues. As DNA, the CDR3 is TGTGCCAGCAGCCCCGGGGGTAGCGGAGTTAAAGAGACCCAGTACTTC. This sequence encodes CASSPGGSGVKETQYF.

This clone showed up just once. J is TRBJ2-7 and V is TRBV12-2; whether TRBD2, the table's D call, matches the DNA was not checked. TRBV12-2 is described as a pseudogene. The CDR3 sequence is 14 residues long. CDR3 DNA: TGTGCAAGTCGCTTAGTGGGGGGGTCCTACGAGCAGTACTTC. The encoded protein is CASRLVGGSYEQYF.

V and J are TRBV6-1 and TRBJ1-6, with D tentatively TRBD1 (5 bases). The V and J ends lost 7 bases and 9 bases respectively, with 16 bases between them. The germline gives CDR1 MNHNS, CDR2 SASEGT. The CDR3 contains 14 residues. DNA for the CDR3: TGTGCCAGCAATTCGGTACAGGCATTTTCACCCCTCCACTTT. Its protein is CASNSVQAFSPLHF.

This clone has just a few counts. The chain carries TRBV2 and TRBJ1-1, with D maybe TRBD1 (5 bases). Trimming pared 7 bases from V and 3 bases from J, leaving 9 bases between. Germline V lookup: CDR1 SNHLY, CDR2 FYNNEI. This CDR3 has 12 residues. CDR3 DNA sequence: TGTGCCAGCAAGCAGGGTTACACTGAAGCTTTCTTT. Amino acids: CASKQGYTEAFF. The entire variable domain, with the rest obtained from reference TRBV2 and TRBJ1-1, is as follows: EPEVTQTPSHQVTQMGQEVILRCVPISNHLYFYWYRQILGQKVEFLVSFYNNEISEKSEIFDDQFSVERPDGSNFTLKIRSTKLEDSAMYFCASKQGYTEAFFGQGTRLTVV.

V and J are TRBV9 and TRBJ2-1, with D maybe TRBD2 (7 bases). This CDR3 has 16 amino acids. The V and J ends lost 4 bases and 0 bases respectively, with 14 bases between them. Germline values: CDR1 SGDLS, CDR2 YYNGEE. CDR3 DNA: TGTGCCAGCAGCATTCAAGGGGGGGTCTCCTACAATGAGCAGTTCTTC. Its translation is CASSIQGGVSYNEQFF.

V gene TRBV6-1 combines with J gene TRBJ2-5, with TRBD2 identical over 7 bases. The CDR3 is made up of 16 amino acids. With V trimmed by 3 bases and J by 4 bases, 11 bases remained unmatched. CDR1 is MNHNS, CDR2 SASEGT, per germline. The CDR3 region has the DNA TGTGCCAGCAGTGATGGACTAGTTTCAGGCTCAGAGACCCAGTACTTC. Protein sequence: CASSDGLVSGSETQYF.

The chain is built from TRBV19 and TRBJ2-7, with 9 bases identical to TRBD1. V shed 3 bases and J 2 bases; nucleotides not matched to a gene: 5. There are 15 residues in the CDR3. CDR1 and CDR2 from the germline V gene are LNHDA and SQIVND (reference sequence). Here the CDR3 reads CASSMRQGGAYEQYF. In DNA form, the CDR3 reads TGTGCCAGTAGTATGAGACAGGGGGGGGCCTACGAGCAGTACTTC.

The rearrangement joins TRBV5-6 to TRBJ2-5; 8 bases agree with TRBD1. Germline assignment: CDR1 SGHDT and CDR2 YYEEEE. The V gene end was trimmed by 5 bases and the J gene end by 7 bases; junction bases not matched to a gene: 13. This CDR3 is 15 amino acids long. CDR3: CASSPTQGVGGTQYF. As DNA, the CDR3 is TGTGCCAGCAGTCCCACACAGGGGGTAGGGGGGACCCAGTACTTC. Together with reference TRBV5-6 and TRBJ2-5, the CDR3 gives the full variable domain: DAGVTQSPTHLIKTRGQQVTLRCSPKSGHDTVSWYQQALGQGPQFIFQYYEEEERQRGNFPDRFSGHQFPNYSSELNVNALLLGDSALYLCASSPTQGVGGTQYFGPGTRLLVL.

The V and J genes are TRBV5-1 and TRBJ2-5; 7 nucleotides agree with TRBD2. Losses at the gene ends were 4 bases for V and 0 bases for J; bases not matched to a gene: 9. This CDR3 is 16 amino acids long. CDR1 and CDR2 from the germline V gene are SGHRS and YFSETQ. This chain's CDR3 is CASSNPRGGNQETQYF. CDR3 nucleotides: TGCGCCAGCAGCAACCCACGGGGAGGGAACCAAGAGACCCAGTACTTC.

This clone showed up just once. This rearrangement joins TRBV19 to TRBJ2-4, with 8 bases lining up with TRBD2. Germline CDR1 LNHDA, CDR2 SQIVND (reference sequence). J gave up 8 bases and V 4 bases, and 7 bases lay outside the gene matches. The CDR3 runs to 14 residues. The CDR3 DNA follows: TGTGCCAGTAGTAACCGGGGGGGCGACGACATTCAGTACTTC. It codes for CASSNRGGDDIQYF.

The chain joins TRBV29-1 to TRBJ1-4, with 10 bases aligning to TRBD1. The CDR3 has 13 residues. In germline, CDR1 is SQVTM, CDR2 ANQGSEA. V was pared by 6 bases and J by 5 bases, with 3 bases of the junction left unmatched. CDR3 coding DNA: TGCAGCGTCGAGGGACAGGGGAATGAAAAACTGTTTTTT. Amino acid sequence: CSVEGQGNEKLFF.

The V gene is TRBV1, the J gene TRBJ2-5; the table's D call of TRBD2 was not tested on the DNA. The better agreement between TRBJ2-7 and the DNA end casts doubt on the J call. TRBV1 represents a pseudogene. The CDR3 is made up of 13 amino acids. The CDR3 sequence: CTSSPRGGNEQYF. The CDR3 nucleotides are TGCACCAGCAGCCCGCGGGGGGGGAACGAGCAGTACTTC.

V gene TRBV6-1 combines with J gene TRBJ2-6, with 10 bases aligning to TRBD2. Trimming removed 3 bases from V and 1 base from J; junction bases left unmatched: 0. Looked up from germline, CDR1 is MNHNS and CDR2 is SASEGT. The CDR3 extends over 16 amino acids. CDR3 in DNA: TGTGCCAGCAGTGAGGGACTAGCGTCTGGGGCCAACGTCCTGACTTTC. This translates into CASSEGLASGANVLTF.

The chain links TRBV10-3 to TRBJ1-1; 9 bases match TRBD1. Germline V gives CDR1 ENHRY, CDR2 SYGVKD. V lost 3 bases to trimming and J lost 6 bases; unmatched junction nucleotides: 8. CDR3 size: 15 residues. CDR3: CAISDSGTGWAEAFF. The CDR3 DNA sequence: TGTGCCATCAGTGATTCCGGGACAGGGTGGGCTGAAGCTTTCTTT.

Many counts were recorded for this clone. The CDR3 DNA sequence: TGTGCCAGCAGTAAGGGACAGGGGGCGCAGACTGAAGCTTTCTTT. This encodes CASSKGQGAQTEAFF. V gene TRBV2 combines with J gene TRBJ1-1; 12 positions agree with TRBD1. After removal of 5 bases from V and 5 bases from J, the junction contained 6 bases not matched to a gene. There are 15 residues in the CDR3. CDR1 is SNHLY and CDR2 is FYNNEI in the germline V gene.